A single TCR beta chain is shown here with its context. No antigen is known for it. Active moderate-to-severe ophthalmopathy, Clinical Activity Score at least 3, NOSPECS at least 4, under 3 months' duration. Source material for PBMCs was less than 12 ml fresh peripheral blood. Amplification yielded TCR beta CDR3 regions, with RNA transcripts as the source. With the HTBI primer set, the TCR CDR3 went through a first round of RT-PCR. TCRdb called the multiplex PCR reads again in MiXCR, with one record for every CDR3 protein. The data contain about 500,000 distinct CDR3 sequences, about 15% of them singletons. The length of the CDR3 is 15 residues. V lost 7 bases, J lost 2 bases, and 14 bases lay in between. The germline V gene has CDR1 MDHEN and CDR2 SYDVKM. This record belongs to a study of T cells in Graves' hyperthyroidism and ophthalmopathy. The study, taken as a whole, reports: A model of 13 V-J pairs discriminated ophthalmopathy from stable hyperthyroidism.

This receptor was identified in a woman in her twenties or thirties with Graves' ophthalmopathy. The rearrangement joins TRBV28 to TRBJ2-2; D remains unclear. The source material was blood. The CDR3 bases are TGTGCCAGCACCGCCTCGGGCCTCAACACCGGGGAGCTGTTTTTT. Encoded protein: CASTASGLNTGELFF.